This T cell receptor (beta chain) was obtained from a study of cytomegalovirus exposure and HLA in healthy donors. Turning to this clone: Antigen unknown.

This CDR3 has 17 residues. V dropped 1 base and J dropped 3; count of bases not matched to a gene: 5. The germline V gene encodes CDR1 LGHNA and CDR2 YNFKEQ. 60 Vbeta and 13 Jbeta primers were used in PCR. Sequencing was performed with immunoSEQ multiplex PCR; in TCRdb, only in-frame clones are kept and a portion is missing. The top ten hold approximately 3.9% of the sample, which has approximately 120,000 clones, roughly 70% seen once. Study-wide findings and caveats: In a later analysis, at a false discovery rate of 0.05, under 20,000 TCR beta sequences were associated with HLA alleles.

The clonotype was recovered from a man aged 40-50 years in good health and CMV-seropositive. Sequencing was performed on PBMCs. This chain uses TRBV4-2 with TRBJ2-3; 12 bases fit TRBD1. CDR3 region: CASSQAPGQGATDTQYF. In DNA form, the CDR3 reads TGTGCCAGCAGCCAAGCTCCGGGACAGGGGGCGACAGATACGCAGTATTTT.